Listed here are 7 T cell receptor beta chains from one sample, sequenced in a study of CD8+CD57+ T cells in acquired aplastic anemia. Only patients with CD8+CD57+ cell expansion on flow cytometry were chosen for sequencing. Genomic DNA served as template for TCR beta VDJ and CDR3 profiling. Each CDR3 protein gets one entry after TCRdb re-called the reads with MiXCR. Of tens of thousands of distinct CDR3 sequences listed, under 80% are singletons. The sequenced material came from sorted CD4+, CD8+, or CD8+CD57+ T cells (not recorded which) from PBMCs. Receptor source: a human donor with aplastic anemia.

This clonotype came up a few times. The chain recombines TRBV7-9 with TRBJ2-1; the D is unclear. CDR1 is SEHNR and CDR2 is FQNEAQ in the germline V gene (reference sequence). With 2 bases removed from V and 5 bases from J, the gap between germline ends came to 10 bases. There are 14 residues in the CDR3. In DNA form, the CDR3 reads TGTGCCAGCAGCTTAAATCAGAAAAACAATGAGCAGTTCTTC. This codes for CASSLNQKNNEQFF.

There are a few counts of this clonotype. V and J are TRBV2 and TRBJ2-7, with 10 bases matching TRBD2. Germline trimming cut 7 bases from V and 3 bases from J; bases unmatched to any gene: 9. The germline V gene has CDR1 SNHLY and CDR2 FYNNEI. The CDR3 runs 15 residues. CDR3 amino acids: CASKVASGSSYEQYF. Here the CDR3 DNA reads TGTGCCAGCAAAGTAGCTAGCGGGAGTAGCTACGAGCAGTACTTC.

The chain combines TRBV19 with TRBJ2-7; D might be TRBD1 or TRBD2, each matching 5 bases. From germline, CDR1 is LNHDA and CDR2 SQIVND (reference sequence). The CDR3 consists of 14 residues. Between the trimmed V and J ends, which lost 1 base and 3 bases, there was a span of 10 bases. This chain's CDR3 is CASSIGGEGYEQYF. The DNA of the CDR3 is TGTGCCAGTAGTATAGGAGGGGAAGGCTACGAGCAGTACTTC. The full variable domain, completed using reference TRBV19 and TRBJ2-7, is DGGITQSPKYLFRKEGQNVTLSCEQNLNHDAMYWYRQDPGQGLRLIYYSQIVNDFQKGDIAEGYSVSREKKESFPLTVTSAQKNPTAFYLCASSIGGEGYEQYFGPGTRLTVT.

In DNA, the CDR3 is TGTGCCAGTAGTATCGGGAGCACTGAAGCTTTCTTT. It codes for CASSIGSTEAFF. The J gene is TRBJ1-1, the V gene TRBV19; no clear D. The CDR3 contains 12 residues. Germline-derived CDR1 and CDR2 are LNHDA and SQIVND (reference sequence). V shed 3 bases and J shed 4 bases, with 6 bases lying between them.

The genes are TRBV5-1 and TRBJ2-7; 7 bases map to TRBD1. Per germline, CDR1 SGHRS and CDR2 YFSETQ. This CDR3 has 15 amino acids. V lost 2 bases, J lost 3 bases, and 8 bases stayed unmatched. The CDR3 bases are TGCGCCAGCAGCTTTGAAGGGACAGTTGGCTACGAGCAGTACTTC. Its protein product is CASSFEGTVGYEQYF.

This clonotype was counted once. The J gene is TRBJ2-7, the V gene TRBV4-1; D may be TRBD1 or TRBD2 (5 bases each). There are 17 residues in the CDR3. The germline V gene has CDR1 MGHRA and CDR2 YSYEKL. Trimming took off 5 bases at V and 7 bases at J, with 27 bases between the two ends. The CDR3 region has the DNA TGCGCCAGCAGCGATATTACTAGTTGGGGACCCTTGAGTGAGCAGTACTTC. It is translated as CASSDITSWGPLSEQYF.

The rearrangement uses TRBV15 and TRBJ1-2; D gene ambiguous. V was shortened by 8 bases and J by 3 bases, with 10 bases between the two germline ends. Germline CDR1 LNHNV, CDR2 YYDKDF (reference sequence). CDR3 length: 12 amino acids. The CDR3 nucleotides are TGTGCCACCGGTCCAGATTACTATGGCTACACCTTC. Protein: CATGPDYYGYTF.